This T cell receptor beta chain stems from a study of Ad26.COV2.S vaccination and SARS-CoV-2 variants. Clones were sequenced by immunoSEQ multiplex PCR, and TCRdb holds only the in-frame ones, with some missing. The sample shows about 680,000 clones, approximately 88% of them seen only once. The CDR3 runs 15 residues. Germline V lookup: CDR1 SGHRS, CDR2 YFSETQ. Trimming took 2 bases from V and 9 from J, leaving 20 bases between them. Documented treatment: over 15 received Ad26.COV2.S at low or high dose, single or two shots; about 5 received placebo; per-sample allocation not given. The samples were gathered on day 63 after the first injection of vaccine or placebo. The sample holds one count of this clone.

Here the sequenced sample was peripheral blood, taken in a trial of Ad26.COV2.S vaccine versus placebo. This TCR came from a person between 18 and 65 years old who received the Ad26.COV2.S COVID-19 vaccine or a placebo. J is TRBJ1-1 and V is TRBV5-1; the D gene is possibly TRBD1 (5 bases). CDR3 DNA sequence: TGCGCCAGCAGCTTTTGGGGCCGGGGCCTCGCCCAAGCTTTCTTT. Translated: CASSFWGRGLAQAFF.